Listed below are T cell receptor beta chains from one sample, sequenced in a study of blood T cell repertoires in COVID-19. The table came from immunoSEQ multiplex PCR; TCRdb's copy has only in-frame clones and leaves some out. This table holds 40,000 to 60,000 clones, around 80% found once. Input material: peripheral blood. Source of these receptors: a man aged 65-85 years with acute or convalescent COVID-19. Both conserved end residues are part of each CDR3. D genes are given only for firm matches. Where a row states a size, it is once, few, many or the class of an expanded clone; other rows omit it.

NA TRBJ1-1 TRBD1 TRBV2 TGTGCCAGCAGTGCCGTACAGGGGGGCACTGAAGCTTTCTTT CASSAVQGGTEAFF
NA TRBJ2-5 TRBD1 TRBV30 TGTGCCTGGAGTAAGGACAGGGGGATAGGAGAGACCCAGTACTTC CAWSKDRGIGETQYF
NA TRBJ1-3 TRBD1 TRBV29-1 TGCAGCGCTCGACAGGGGGCAGGAAACACCATATATTTT CSARQGAGNTIYF
NA TRBJ2-2 TRBD2 TRBV7-2 TGTGCCAGCAGCGTGACTAGCGGGGGAGATACCGGGGAGCTGTTTTTT CASSVTSGGDTGELFF
NA TRBJ1-4 TRBD1 TRBV6-6 TGTGCCAGCAGCCGCGGGACAGCTACTAATGAAAAACTGTTTTTT CASSRGTATNEKLFF
NA TRBJ2-3 NA TRBV5-1 TGCGCCAGCAGCTTGACTAGCACAGATACGCAGTATTTT CASSLTSTDTQYF
NA TRBJ2-5 NA TRBV7-8 TGTGCCAGCAGCTGGAGGTCGGGTCGTCGAGAGACCCAGTACTTC CASSWRSGRRETQYF
few TRBJ2-2 NA TRBV29-1 TGCAGCACTAGTTCCCCCGGGGAGCTGTTTTTT CSTSSPGELFF
NA TRBJ2-1 TRBD2 TRBV5-1 TGCGCCAGCAGCTTAAGAACTAGCGGGAGGGATGAGCAGTTCTTC CASSLRTSGRDEQFF
NA TRBJ1-3 TRBD1 TRBV9 TGTGCCAGCAGCGTAGAGGTTGTAGGGACAGGGCCTGGAAACACCATATATTTT CASSVEVVGTGPGNTIYF
NA TRBJ2-5 TRBD2 TRBV18 TGTGCCAGCTCTGAAGCGGGGGCACAAGAGACCCAGTACTTC CASSEAGAQETQYF
NA TRBJ2-7 TRBD1 TRBV7-2 TGTGCCAGCAGCGTGGGACAGGGCTCGGGGGAGCAGTACTTC CASSVGQGSGEQYF
NA TRBJ1-6 TRBD1 TRBV6-5 TGTGCCAGCAGTTCCCTAAGAGGACAGGCTAATTCACCCCTCCACTTT CASSSLRGQANSPLHF
few TRBJ2-1 NA TRBV11-2 TGTGCCAGCAGCTCCTCCTGGGTCATTGGGAGTCGGCTTAATGAGCAGTTCTTC CASSSSWVIGSRLNEQFF
NA TRBJ2-2 NA TRBV5-4 TGTGCCAGCAGCTTGGGCCGGGTTCAAACCGGGGAGCTGTTTTTT CASSLGRVQTGELFF
NA TRBJ2-7 NA TRBV15 NA CATSAAGGREQYF
NA TRBJ2-3 TRBD2 TRBV18 TGTGCCAGCTCACCACCGAGGAGCGGGAGGGCCACAGATACGCAGTATTTT CASSPPRSGRATDTQYF
few TRBJ2-7 NA TRBV7-9 TGTGCCAGCAGCCCAACAGGGTTAGGTGCAAACGAGCAGTACTTC CASSPTGLGANEQYF
few TRBJ2-1 TRBD2 TRBV9 TGTGCCAGCAGCGTAGGAGGGACTAGCCAAAGTGACGAGCAGTTCTTC CASSVGGTSQSDEQFF
NA TRBJ1-2 NA TRBV6-1 TGTGCCAGCAGTGAAGCGCCGGGGGAGGCCTATGGCTACACCTTC CASSEAPGEAYGYTF
once TRBJ1-1 TRBD1 TRBV6-5 TGTGCCAGCGGGAACAGGGGGCGCGAGGCTTTCTTT CASGNRGREAFF
NA TRBJ2-2 NA TRBV9 TGTGCCAGCAGCCCCCGGACTGGCTCGAACACCGGGGAGCTGTTTTTT CASSPRTGSNTGELFF
NA TRBJ2-1 TRBD1 TRBV6-5 TGTGCCAGCAGTCAACAGGGGGCTATGGATGAGCAGTTCTTC CASSQQGAMDEQFF
NA TRBJ2-2 TRBD2 TRBV30 TGTGCCTGGAGTGTACTTTTGGCGGGAGGTCCGAACACCGGGGAGCTGTTTTTT CAWSVLLAGGPNTGELFF
NA TRBJ1-6 NA TRBV2 TGTGCCAGCAGTCCAGGGAATTCACCCCTCCACTTT CASSPGNSPLHF
NA TRBJ2-2 NA TRBV2 TGTGCCAGCATTGGGGGGACTTCAACCGGGGAGCTGTTTTTT CASIGGTSTGELFF
NA TRBJ2-7 NA TRBV6-5 TGTGCCAGCAGTTACTCAAGCGGAGGTTCCTACGAGCAGTACTTC CASSYSSGGSYEQYF
NA TRBJ2-6 NA TRBV29-1 TGCAGCGTTGCTGATCCCGGCTCTGGGGCCAACGTCCTGACTTTC CSVADPGSGANVLTF
NA TRBJ1-3 TRBD1 TRBV24-1 TGTGCCACCAGTGGACAGGGGGCGGCTGGAAACACCATATATTTT CATSGQGAAGNTIYF
NA TRBJ1-5 NA TRBV30 TGTGCCTGGAGTGTTCTACAGCTCAATCAGCCCCAGCATTTT CAWSVLQLNQPQHF
many TRBJ1-6 NA TRBV27 TGTGCCAGCAGTTTATCTACTCAGGGGATATCACCCCTCCACTTT CASSLSTQGISPLHF
NA TRBJ2-7 NA TRBV5-6 TGTGCCAGCAGCCGGACATTCTACGAGCAGTACTTC CASSRTFYEQYF
NA TRBJ2-3 TRBD2 TRBV5-1 TGCGCCAGCAGCTTGGAAGGACTAGCGTGGGATGAGTATTTT CASSLEGLAWDEYF
NA TRBJ2-2 TRBD2 TRBV9 TGTGCCAGCAGCGTAGGGCTAGCGGGCAACACCGGGGAGCTGTTTTTT CASSVGLAGNTGELFF
NA TRBJ2-7 TRBD2 TRBV27 TGTGCCAGCAGCGCCCCCCGGACTAGCGGAGTATACGAGCAGTACTTC CASSAPRTSGVYEQYF
NA TRBJ1-6 NA TRBV6-5 TGTGCCAGCAGTTCAACAGCTGACAATTCACCCCTCCACTTT CASSSTADNSPLHF
once TRBJ1-1 TRBD1 TRBV28 TGTGCCAGCAGTGGGACAGACAAACCGAACACTGAAGCTTTCTTT CASSGTDKPNTEAFF
many TRBJ1-5 NA TRBV6-6 TGTGCCAGCAGCCAGGACTGGCCCCAGCATTTT CASSQDWPQHF
NA TRBJ1-2 TRBD1 TRBV29-1 TGCAGCGTCCGAGAGGACAGGGGAGGGTATGGCTACACCTTC CSVREDRGGYGYTF
NA TRBJ2-3 TRBD2 TRBV4-1 TGCGCCAGCAGCCAAGTAGCCCAGGGCGGGGGGTTTTCAGATACGCAGTATTTT CASSQVAQGGGFSDTQYF
few TRBJ1-5 NA TRBV30 TGTGCCTGGAGAGAGGGAAGCCAGCCCCAGCATTTT CAWREGSQPQHF
once TRBJ1-1 TRBD1 TRBV19 TGTGCCAGTTCCGGGACAGGGGTTTGGTACACTGAAGCTTTCTTT CASSGTGVWYTEAFF
NA TRBJ2-2 TRBD1 TRBV6-5 TGTGCCAGCAGGGGGGACAGGGGAGGGCCCGGGGAGCTGTTTTTT CASRGDRGGPGELFF
NA TRBJ2-7 NA TRBV19 TGTGCCAGCAACAAGGACTCAAGCTCCTACGAGCAGTACTTC CASNKDSSSYEQYF
NA TRBJ2-7 TRBD1 TRBV11-2 TGTGCCAGCAGCAGAACAGGGGTCGAGCAGTACTTC CASSRTGVEQYF
medium-sized TRBJ1-3 NA TRBV27 TGTGCCAGCAGCCCCCTTGACAGGAATTCTGGAAACACCATATATTTT CASSPLDRNSGNTIYF
NA TRBJ1-5 TRBD1 TRBV5-6 TGTGCCAGCAGCCGCGGGACAGGGGTAAGCAATCAGCCCCAGCATTTT CASSRGTGVSNQPQHF
NA TRBJ1-6 TRBD1 TRBV6-2/TRBV6-3 TGTGCCAGCAGCTGGACGGAAACCGGGACAGGCTTTCACTTT CASSWTETGTGFHF
NA TRBJ1-5 NA TRBV28 TGTGCCAGCTCCCGGGCGGGGACTAATCAGCCCCAGCATTTT CASSRAGTNQPQHF
NA TRBJ2-7 NA TRBV6-2/TRBV6-3 TGTGCCAGCAGTTACGAGGGGGGGGTAGCGGAGGCCTACGAGCAGTACTTC CASSYEGGVAEAYEQYF
NA TRBJ1-3 NA TRBV5-1 TGCGCCAGCAGCTTGGGCCTCCGCGAAGGAAACACCATATATTTT CASSLGLREGNTIYF
once TRBJ1-5 NA TRBV19 TGTGCCAGTAGTATTAGCGGGCAGGAGGGTCAGCCCCAGCATTTT CASSISGQEGQPQHF
NA TRBJ2-2 TRBD2 TRBV11-2 TGTGCCAGCAGCTTGGGCTCCCGGGGCGGGGGGGCTCCCGGGGAGCTGTTTTTT CASSLGSRGGGAPGELFF
NA TRBJ2-2 NA TRBV28 TGTGCCAGCAGTTTTCATAGACAGCACCGGGAGCTGTTTTTT CASSFHRQHRELFF